Many counts were recorded for the clone carrying this T cell receptor beta chain. Sequencing used immunoSEQ multiplex PCR; TCRdb keeps in-frame clones, though not all of them. This table holds 200,000 to 250,000 clones, around 70% found once. These data originate in a study of cytotoxic CD8 clonotypes in ibrutinib-treated CLL. CDR1 LNHDA and CDR2 SQIVND come from the germline V gene (reference sequence). V was cut by 5 bases and J by 8 bases, with 15 bases left in between. This CDR3 has 13 residues. V gene TRBV19 combines with J gene TRBJ1-1; D is perhaps TRBD1 (6 bases). The sequencing used PBMCs, collected after 12 months of ibrutinib treatment. This receptor was identified in a human donor with chronic lymphocytic leukemia. CDR3 in amino acids: CASSLMTGSEAFF. The CDR3 DNA sequence: TGTGCCAGTAGTTTGATGACAGGTTCCGAAGCTTTCTTT.